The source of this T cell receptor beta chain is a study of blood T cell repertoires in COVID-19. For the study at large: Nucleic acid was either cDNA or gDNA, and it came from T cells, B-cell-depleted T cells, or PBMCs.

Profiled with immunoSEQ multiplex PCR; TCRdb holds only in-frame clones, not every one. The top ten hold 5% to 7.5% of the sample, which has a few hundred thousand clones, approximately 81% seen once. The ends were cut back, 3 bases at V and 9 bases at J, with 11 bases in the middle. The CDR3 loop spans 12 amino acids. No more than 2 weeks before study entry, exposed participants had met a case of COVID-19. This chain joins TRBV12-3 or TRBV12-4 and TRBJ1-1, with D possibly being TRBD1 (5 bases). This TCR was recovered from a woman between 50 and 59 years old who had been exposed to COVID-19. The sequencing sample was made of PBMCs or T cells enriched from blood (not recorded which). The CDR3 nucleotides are TGTGCCAGCAGTTTCGAAGGACATCAAGCTTTCTTT. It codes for CASSFEGHQAFF.